These 5 T cell receptor beta chains originate from one sample sequenced in a study of blood T cells in healthy people across ages. Primed by a sample-barcoded 5' primer and a J-beta primer mix, a second PCR proceeded for 7 to 11 cycles. TCRdb recomputed calls from the 5' RACE reads with MiXCR, one row per CDR3 protein. The sample consists of hundreds of thousands of distinct CDR3 sequences, 27% of them appearing once. Sequencing input: blood. The receptors derive from a woman aged 70-85 years in good health.

The sample holds many counts of this clonotype. The J gene is TRBJ2-1, the V gene TRBV18; D is possibly TRBD1 (5 bases). CDR1 is KGHSH and CDR2 is LQKENI in the germline V gene. There are 15 residues in the CDR3. Trimming took off 1 base at V and 6 bases at J, with 13 bases between the two ends. In DNA, the CDR3 is TGTGCCAGCTCACCACGGACCCTTGGGGCCAATGAGCAGTTCTTC. This encodes CASSPRTLGANEQFF.

This clonotype was found a few times. The chain has TRBV2 and TRBJ2-5; no clear D gene. With 7 bases removed from V and 3 bases from J, the gap between germline ends came to 9 bases. The CDR3 covers 12 residues. The germline CDR1 and CDR2 sequences are SNHLY and FYNNEI. The CDR3 region has the DNA TGTGCCAGCAAAAGGCTCGAAGAGACCCAGTACTTC. Its protein product is CASKRLEETQYF. The complete variable domain, with remaining parts taken from reference TRBV2 and TRBJ2-5, reads EPEVTQTPSHQVTQMGQEVILRCVPISNHLYFYWYRQILGQKVEFLVSFYNNEISEKSEIFDDQFSVERPDGSNFTLKIRSTKLEDSAMYFCASKRLEETQYFGPGTRLLVL.

This chain uses TRBV6-5 with TRBJ1-6; D is possibly TRBD1 (5 bases). V lost 2 bases, J lost 9 bases, and 23 bases lay in between. The CDR3 has 18 residues. Germline CDR1 MNHEY, CDR2 SVGAGI. The chain's CDR3 is CASSYSAQGSKGPSPLHF. The CDR3 DNA reads as TGTGCCAGCAGTTACAGTGCGCAGGGATCCAAAGGACCTTCACCCCTCCACTTT.

This clonotype was detected only a few times. The chain has TRBV12-3 or TRBV12-4 and TRBJ1-1; D is perhaps TRBD1 (5 bases). The CDR3 runs 16 residues. V was trimmed by 4 bases and J by 2 bases, leaving 17 bases between them. CDR3 residues: CASSSAGQNLNTEAFF. CDR3 DNA: TGTGCCAGCAGTTCAGCGGGGCAGAACCTAAACACTGAAGCTTTCTTT.

The V gene is TRBV29-1, the J gene TRBJ2-5, with 8 bases matching TRBD2. With 2 bases clipped from V and 8 bases from J, the junction kept 7 bases outside the gene matches. Germline V gene data show CDR1 as SQVTM and CDR2 as ANQGSEA. The CDR3 contains 13 residues. The CDR3 DNA is TGCAGCGTTGAACCCCCGGGGGGGACCACCCAGTACTTC. Protein: CSVEPPGGTTQYF.